The present TCR beta chain was sequenced within a study of control samples from healthy donors and cancer patients (dated by TCRdb to between 2020 and 2021). Libraries came from the immunoSEQ multiplex PCR assay. TCRdb carries this immuneACCESS record with in-frame sequences only. Its versions omit some clonotypes, under half of them owing to an unresolved V gene in the studies checked, with the rest unexplained. In all, the sample holds 130,000 or so clones, and about 88% of those were seen once. Of the sample, roughly 3.2% is held by the ten largest clones. Points on this clone: This receptor's antigen is unknown. Base qualities were left out, and no much larger clone turns up one base away.

V loses 4 bases of germline sequence and J loses 6 bases, and the interval between the two ends is 19 bases. For CDR1 and CDR2, the germline V gene lists SQVTM and ANQGSEA. There are 14 amino acids in the CDR3, from cysteine to phenylalanine inclusive. The only DNA kept is the CDR3, 42 bases in frame from the first base. The sequence joins TRBV29-1 to TRBJ2-7; the D region possibly corresponds to TRBD1 (5 bases align). Input material: blood. The source is a man aged 45-65 years in good health. CDR3 protein: CSVVIVQGTLEQYF. Read as DNA, the sequence is TGCAGCGTTGTGATCGTCCAGGGAACTCTCGAGCAGTACTTC.